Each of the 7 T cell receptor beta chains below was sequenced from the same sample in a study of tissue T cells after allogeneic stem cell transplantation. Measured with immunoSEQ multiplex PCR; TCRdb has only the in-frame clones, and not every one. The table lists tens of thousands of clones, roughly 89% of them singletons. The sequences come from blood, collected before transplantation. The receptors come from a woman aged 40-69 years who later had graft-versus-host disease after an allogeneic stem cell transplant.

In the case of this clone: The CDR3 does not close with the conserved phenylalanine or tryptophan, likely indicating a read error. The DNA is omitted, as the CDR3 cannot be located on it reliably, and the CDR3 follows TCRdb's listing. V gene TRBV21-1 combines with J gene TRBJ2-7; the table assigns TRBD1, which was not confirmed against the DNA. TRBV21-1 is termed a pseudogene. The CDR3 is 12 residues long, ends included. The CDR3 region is CASSLNWTGLHP.

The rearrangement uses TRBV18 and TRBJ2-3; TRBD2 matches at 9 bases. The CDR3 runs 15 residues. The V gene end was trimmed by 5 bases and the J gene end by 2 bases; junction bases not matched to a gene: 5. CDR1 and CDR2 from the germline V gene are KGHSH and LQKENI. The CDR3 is CASSGASGITDTQYF. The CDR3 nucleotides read TGTGCCAGCTCAGGAGCTAGCGGGATCACAGATACGCAGTATTTT.

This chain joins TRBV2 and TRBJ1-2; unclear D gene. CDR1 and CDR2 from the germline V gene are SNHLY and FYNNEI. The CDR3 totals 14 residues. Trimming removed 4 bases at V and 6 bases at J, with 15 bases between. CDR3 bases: TGTGCCAGCAGTGGGCAGTCCCTACATAATGGCTACACCTTC. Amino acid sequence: CASSGQSLHNGYTF. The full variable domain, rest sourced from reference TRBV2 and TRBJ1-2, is EPEVTQTPSHQVTQMGQEVILRCVPISNHLYFYWYRQILGQKVEFLVSFYNNEISEKSEIFDDQFSVERPDGSNFTLKIRSTKLEDSAMYFCASSGQSLHNGYTFGSGTRLTVV.

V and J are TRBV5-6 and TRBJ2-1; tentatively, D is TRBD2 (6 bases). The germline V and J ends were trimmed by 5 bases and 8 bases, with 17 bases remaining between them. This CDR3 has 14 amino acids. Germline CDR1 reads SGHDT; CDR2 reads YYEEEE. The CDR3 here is CASSSGLLTDEQFF. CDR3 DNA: TGTGCCAGCAGTTCGGGACTCCTTACGGATGAGCAGTTCTTC.

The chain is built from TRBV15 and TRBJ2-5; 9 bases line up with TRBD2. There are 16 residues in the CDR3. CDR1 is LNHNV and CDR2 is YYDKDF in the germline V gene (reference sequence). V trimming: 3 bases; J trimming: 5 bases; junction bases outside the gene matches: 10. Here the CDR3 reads CATSSSGLAWDETQYF. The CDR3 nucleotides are TGTGCCACCAGCAGTTCGGGACTAGCATGGGACGAGACCCAGTACTTC.

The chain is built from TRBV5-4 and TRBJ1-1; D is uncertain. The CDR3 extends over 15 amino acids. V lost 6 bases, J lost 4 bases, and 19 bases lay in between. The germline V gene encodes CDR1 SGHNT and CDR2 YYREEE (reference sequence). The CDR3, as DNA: TGTGCCAGCAACCCGCTGGGAGGCATGACCACTGAAGCTTTCTTT. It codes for CASNPLGGMTTEAFF. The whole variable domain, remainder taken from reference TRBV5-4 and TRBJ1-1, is ETGVTQSPTHLIKTRGQQVTLRCSSQSGHNTVSWYQQALGQGPQFIFQYYREEENGRGNFPPRFSGLQFPNYSSELNVNALELDDSALYLCASNPLGGMTTEAFFGQGTRLTVV.

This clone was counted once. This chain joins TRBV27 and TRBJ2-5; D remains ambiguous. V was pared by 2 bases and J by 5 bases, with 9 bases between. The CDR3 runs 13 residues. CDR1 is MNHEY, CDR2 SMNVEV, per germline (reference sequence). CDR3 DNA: TGTGCCAGCAGTTTAATAGCCTCGGAGACCCAGTACTTC. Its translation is CASSLIASETQYF.